This TCR beta chain originates from a study of neoadjuvant nivolumab and ipilimumab in lung cancer. V dropped 1 base and J dropped 0; count of bases not matched to a gene: 12. The germline V gene encodes CDR1 MNHNS and CDR2 SASEGT. The CDR3 has 20 amino acids. Sequencing was performed with immunoSEQ multiplex PCR; in TCRdb, only in-frame clones are kept and a portion is missing. Altogether roughly 34,000 clones are present, about 92% being singletons, with the ten largest covering roughly 2%. The sequence derives from an adult with non-small cell lung cancer. The chain combines TRBV6-1 with TRBJ2-6; 7 bases match TRBD1. Sequenced material: peripheral blood, taken after neoadjuvant nivolumab, alone or with ipilimumab, at or shortly before surgery. CDR3 in DNA: TGTGCCAGCAGTGAAGTGGAACCCTGGGCAGGGGGCTCTGGGGCCAACGTCCTGACTTTC. Protein sequence: CASSEVEPWAGGSGANVLTF.